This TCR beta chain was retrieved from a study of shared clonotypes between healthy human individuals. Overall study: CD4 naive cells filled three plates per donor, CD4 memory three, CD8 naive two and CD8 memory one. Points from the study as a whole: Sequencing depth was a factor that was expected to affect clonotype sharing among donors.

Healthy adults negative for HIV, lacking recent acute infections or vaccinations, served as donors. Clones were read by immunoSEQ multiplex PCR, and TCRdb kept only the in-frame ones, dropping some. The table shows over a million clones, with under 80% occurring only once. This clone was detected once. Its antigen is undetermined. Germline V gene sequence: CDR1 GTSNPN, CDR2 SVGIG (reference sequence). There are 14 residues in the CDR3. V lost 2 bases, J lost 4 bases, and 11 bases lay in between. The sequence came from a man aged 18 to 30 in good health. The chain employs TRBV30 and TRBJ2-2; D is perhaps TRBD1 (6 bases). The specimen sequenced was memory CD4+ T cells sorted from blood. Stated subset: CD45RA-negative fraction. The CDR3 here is CAWSIQGSTGELFF. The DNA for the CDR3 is TGTGCCTGGAGTATACAGGGTAGCACCGGGGAGCTGTTTTTT.